This T cell receptor (beta chain) was captured in a study of regulatory T cells in long-lasting Graves disease. The time point is: persistent/refractory GD, antithyroid drugs over 5 years with positive TRAb. There was RNA extracted from PBMCs, and the TCR library was made from it. The source of the patients was an endocrinology department in Xi'an, China. This clonotype was counted many times. Arm-PCR of CDR3 regions and iRepertoire HTBI primers were used to build TCR beta libraries. TCRdb processed the multiplex PCR reads anew with MiXCR; each CDR3 protein has one entry. The repertoire holds 300,000 to 350,000 distinct CDR3 sequences, with around a fifth as singletons. The CDR3 consists of 12 residues. J was trimmed by 4 bases and V by 5 bases; bases with no gene match: 1. Germline V gene data show CDR1 as ENHRY and CDR2 as SYGVKD.

This chain uses TRBV10-3 with TRBJ2-5, with TRBD1 matching 7 bases. This sequence originates from a female donor with Graves disease. Sample: peripheral blood mononuclear cells (PBMCs), taken when the disease was refractory, from a patient treated with antithyroid drugs. CDR3 amino acids: CAISYRGETQYF. CDR3 in DNA: TGTGCCATCAGTTACAGGGGAGAGACCCAGTACTTC.